This T cell receptor beta chain was retrieved from a study of Graves' ophthalmopathy and Graves' hyperthyroidism. Study conclusions and caveats: A majority of expanded thyroid clonotypes exceeding 0.001 frequency were likewise present in blood.

For repertoire sequencing, the TCR beta CDR3 regions were amplified from RNA transcripts. The workflow started with a first-round RT-PCR run with HTBI primers and then moved on to a second-round multiplex PCR. TCRdb re-derived calls from the multiplex PCR reads in MiXCR, one entry per CDR3 protein. This sample has a few hundred thousand distinct CDR3 sequences; approximately 15% occur once, and the top ten carry approximately 7%. To note about this clonotype: Its antigen remains unknown.

The CDR3 length is 14 residues. Per the germline V gene, CDR1 is PRHDT and CDR2 is FYEKMQ (reference sequence). V was shortened by 5 bases and J by 6 bases, with 14 bases between the two germline ends. The source is a woman aged 18-29 years with stable Graves' hyperthyroidism. Sequencing was carried out using peripheral blood. V is TRBV13 and J is TRBJ1-5; D perhaps matches TRBD1 (5 bases). This CDR3 reads CASSRSGGAQPQHF. CDR3 bases: TGTGCCAGCAGCCGGTCGGGAGGGGCTCAGCCCCAGCATTTT.